Presented here are 24 T cell receptor beta chains from one specimen sequenced in a study of shared clonotypes between healthy human individuals. TCRdb keeps only in-frame clones here, not all; method: immunoSEQ multiplex PCR. Among roughly 2 million clones listed, around 96% were seen once. Positively selected for CCR7, the CD45RO-negative cells used as naive CD8 cells excluded terminally differentiated effector memory CD45RA+ cells. Sequenced input: naive CD8+ T cells sorted from blood. The receptors here all came from a man between 18 and 29 years old in good health.

The chain joins TRBV2 to TRBJ1-3, with D possibly being TRBD1 (6 bases). The CDR3 extends over 14 amino acids. V dropped 6 bases and J dropped 4 bases, with 13 bases sitting between them. CDR1 and CDR2 (germline): SNHLY, FYNNEI. The CDR3 nucleotides read TGTGCCAGCAGGGACAGCGGGCTCGGAAACACCATATATTTT. It yields the protein CASRDSGLGNTIYF.

This clone was picked up one time. This chain uses TRBV7-8 with TRBJ1-1; tentative D call: TRBD1 (5 bases). V lost 1 base and J lost 4, with 13 bases in between. The germline V gene encodes CDR1 SGHVS and CDR2 FQNEAQ. This CDR3 is 15 amino acids long. The CDR3 coding sequence is TGTGCCAGCAGCTTAGTACCCGAGGGGTCCACTGAAGCTTTCTTT. It translates to CASSLVPEGSTEAFF.

The V gene is TRBV21-1, the J gene TRBJ2-4; TRBD1, the table's D call, was not compared with the DNA. TRBV21-1 represents a pseudogene. CDR3 length: 18 residues. The CDR3 loop is CASSKVGKGQIAKNIQYF. CDR3 DNA: TGTGCCAGCAGCAAAGTAGGGAAAGGACAGATTGCCAAAAACATTCAGTACTTC.

J is TRBJ1-1 and V is TRBV19, with 12 bases identical to TRBD1. The germline CDR1 and CDR2 sequences are LNHDA and SQIVND (reference sequence). Trimming took 7 bases from V and 1 from J; bases not matched to a gene: 10. This CDR3 comprises 17 residues. In DNA form, the CDR3 reads TGTGCCAGTACGGACTCCGGGACAGGGGGCGGGAACACTGAAGCTTTCTTT. As protein: CASTDSGTGGGNTEAFF.

V and J are TRBV19 and TRBJ2-1; no firm D call. Germline V CDR1 and CDR2: LNHDA, SQIVND (reference sequence). V was shortened by 3 bases and J by 2 bases, with 11 bases between the two germline ends. The CDR3 length is 15 residues. CDR3 sequence (DNA): TGTGCCAGTAGTATCACCTCCAACCCCTACAATGAGCAGTTCTTC. Its translation is CASSITSNPYNEQFF.

The chain is built from TRBV7-9 and TRBJ2-1; possibly TRBD1 or TRBD2 for D (5 bases each). This CDR3 is built from 15 residues. Germline CDR1 and CDR2: SEHNR and FQNEAQ (reference sequence). The germline V and J ends were trimmed by 0 bases and 7 bases, with 13 bases remaining between them. CDR3: CASSLAQGPRNEQFF. CDR3 nucleotide sequence: TGTGCCAGCAGCTTAGCGCAGGGACCGAGGAATGAGCAGTTCTTC.

The V gene is TRBV5-8, the J gene TRBJ2-5; 8 bases map to TRBD2. The germline CDR1 and CDR2 sequences are SGHTS and YDEGEE. The CDR3 is made up of 17 amino acids. The V and J ends lost 1 base and 0 bases, in that order; junction bases with no gene match: 8. The CDR3, as DNA: TGTGCCAGCAGCTTGAGGCTAGCGGGCTGGTACCAAGAGACCCAGTACTTC. This sequence encodes CASSLRLAGWYQETQYF.

This clone came up once. The chain uses TRBV30 and TRBJ2-1; the D is unclear. Deletions cut 7 bases from V and 7 bases from J, with 8 bases between. This CDR3 spans 10 amino acids. The germline V gene has CDR1 GTSNPN and CDR2 SVGIG (reference sequence). The CDR3 loop reads CALLGNEQFF. CDR3 coding DNA: TGTGCCTTGCTCGGGAATGAGCAGTTCTTC.

This clone was seen just once. Other DNA sequences within the sample encode an identical CDR3. J is TRBJ2-7 and V is TRBV10-2; D remains unclear. In germline, CDR1 is WSHSY, CDR2 SAAADI. Trimming left V 1 base short and J 6 bases short, with 4 bases between. The CDR3 runs 11 residues. The CDR3 loop reads CASSEYVEQYF. DNA for the CDR3: TGCGCCAGCAGTGAGTATGTCGAGCAGTACTTC.

The chain carries TRBV7-9 and TRBJ1-2; 9 nucleotides agree with TRBD1. With V trimmed by 1 base and J by 6 bases, 3 bases remained unmatched. Germline V CDR1 and CDR2: SEHNR, FQNEAQ (reference sequence). CDR3 length equals 14 residues. The DNA for the CDR3 is TGTGCCAGCAGCTTAGGGGACAGGGAGGATGGCTACACCTTC. Amino acids: CASSLGDREDGYTF.

The V and J genes are TRBV6-5 and TRBJ2-3; D gene unclear. The CDR3 is 13 residues long. Germline CDR1 reads MNHEY; CDR2 reads SVGAGI. V lost 3 bases and J 7 bases, leaving 11 bases between the germline ends. Here the CDR3 reads CASSYTGENTQYF. CDR3 nucleotide sequence: TGTGCCAGCAGTTATACGGGTGAAAATACGCAGTATTTT.

In the case of this clone: Other DNA sequences in this sample translate to the same CDR3. The chain employs TRBV7-8 and TRBJ2-5; 14 bases match TRBD2. V trimming: 4 bases; J trimming: 4 bases; junction bases outside the gene matches: 5. Germline V gene data show CDR1 as SGHVS and CDR2 as FQNEAQ. The CDR3 is made up of 16 amino acids. CDR3 bases: TGTGCCAGCAGCTCGGGACTAGCGGGAGTAGGAGAGACCCAGTACTTC. This gives the protein CASSSGLAGVGETQYF.

V and J are TRBV11-1 and TRBJ2-3; D ambiguous. Trimming removed 8 bases at V and 0 bases at J, with 12 bases between. The CDR3 is made up of 14 amino acids. Per germline, CDR1 SGHAT and CDR2 FQDESV (reference sequence). CDR3 in amino acids: CASAPVRSTDTQYF. DNA for the CDR3: TGTGCCAGCGCACCAGTCCGGAGCACAGATACGCAGTATTTT.

This chain uses TRBV7-8 with TRBJ2-3; no clear D gene. This CDR3 has 15 amino acids. The V end lost 0 bases, the J end lost 2 bases, and 9 bases lay between the germline ends. Germline CDR1 and CDR2: SGHVS and FQNEAQ. This chain's CDR3 is CASSLALRDTDTQYF. CDR3 DNA: TGTGCCAGCAGCTTAGCACTACGAGACACAGATACGCAGTATTTT.

CDR3 DNA: TGTGCCAGCAGCCCATCCGGGACAGTATACGAGCAGTACTTC. Its protein is CASSPSGTVYEQYF. The chain is built from TRBV28 and TRBJ2-7; 7 nucleotides match TRBD1. Germline V lookup: CDR1 MDHEN, CDR2 SYDVKM. V shed 6 bases, J shed 4 bases, and the junction held 9 bases outside the gene matches. The CDR3 is 14 residues long.

This clone was seen only once. This chain joins TRBV9 and TRBJ1-5; D unresolved. Germline V gene data show CDR1 as SGDLS and CDR2 as YYNGEE. This CDR3 has 15 amino acids. V gave up 4 bases and J gave up 0 bases, with 11 bases separating them. The CDR3 region is CASSRTGNSNQPQHF. DNA for the CDR3: TGTGCCAGCAGCAGAACGGGAAATAGCAATCAGCCCCAGCATTTT.

The count of this clone is one. The chain joins TRBV9 to TRBJ2-2; D call uncertain. This CDR3 contains 14 residues. Germline lookup yields CDR1 SGDLS and CDR2 YYNGEE. Trimming left V 4 bases short and J 4 bases short, with 11 bases between. The CDR3 reads CASSPPRATGELFF. CDR3 bases: TGTGCCAGCAGCCCGCCCAGAGCCACCGGGGAGCTGTTTTTT.

The chain recombines TRBV2 with TRBJ1-4; no definite D call. V lost 3 bases and J 8 bases, leaving 19 bases between the germline ends. Germline values: CDR1 SNHLY, CDR2 FYNNEI. The CDR3 has 16 residues. The CDR3 spells CASSDQPAPMEEKLFF. The CDR3 bases are TGTGCCAGCAGTGATCAGCCGGCGCCCATGGAAGAAAAACTGTTTTTT.

The chain is built from TRBV6-5 and TRBJ1-6; 11 bases match TRBD1. Trimming removed 2 bases from V and 12 bases from J; junction bases left unmatched: 6. This CDR3 spans 15 amino acids. Germline values: CDR1 MNHEY, CDR2 SVGAGI. CDR3 in amino acids: CASSYPGQGDGPLHF. CDR3 DNA: TGTGCCAGCAGTTACCCGGGACAGGGGGATGGACCCCTCCACTTT.

This chain joins TRBV7-6 and TRBJ2-1; 9 bases agree with TRBD2. Looked up from germline, CDR1 is SGHVS and CDR2 is FNYEAQ. Trimming cost V 4 bases and J 6 bases; bases outside gene matches: 10. The CDR3 has 16 amino acids. The CDR3 bases are TGTGCCAGCAGCTATATAGCGGGAGAGGCGGCCAATGAGCAGTTCTTC. Encoded protein: CASSYIAGEAANEQFF.

The DNA for the CDR3 is TGTGCCAGCAGCGCGGATATTAATAACTATGGCTACACCTTC. Translating gives CASSADINNYGYTF. The V call is TRBV28, the J call TRBJ1-2; no firm D call. Per germline, CDR1 MDHEN and CDR2 SYDVKM. This CDR3 comprises 14 residues. The germline V and J ends were trimmed by 6 bases and 1 base, with 12 bases remaining between them.

The V call is TRBV6-5, the J call TRBJ1-3; D is possibly TRBD1 (5 bases). Germline CDR1 and CDR2: MNHEY and SVGAGI. Trimming removed 2 bases from V and 8 bases from J, with 13 bases in between. This CDR3 contains 14 residues. Here the CDR3 DNA reads TGTGCCAGCAGTTACGGGGGAGGTGAATACACCATATATTTT. Translated: CASSYGGGEYTIYF.

J is TRBJ2-7 and V is TRBV13; TRBD1 is a possible D gene (6 bases). The CDR3 length is 14 residues. From germline, CDR1 is PRHDT and CDR2 FYEKMQ (reference sequence). The ends were cut back, 1 base at V and 3 bases at J, with 10 bases in the middle. CDR3 DNA: TGTGCCAGCAGCTTAGCCACAGGGTTCTACGAGCAGTACTTC. It is translated as CASSLATGFYEQYF.

This clone showed up just once. The chain couples TRBV10-2 to TRBJ1-3; D unresolved. CDR1 is WSHSY, CDR2 SAAADI, per germline. Deletions cut 0 bases from V and 4 bases from J, with 7 bases between. This CDR3 contains 14 residues. In nucleotides, the CDR3 is TGCGCCAGCAGTGAGTCGGCGACCGGAAACACCATATATTTT. Protein: CASSESATGNTIYF.